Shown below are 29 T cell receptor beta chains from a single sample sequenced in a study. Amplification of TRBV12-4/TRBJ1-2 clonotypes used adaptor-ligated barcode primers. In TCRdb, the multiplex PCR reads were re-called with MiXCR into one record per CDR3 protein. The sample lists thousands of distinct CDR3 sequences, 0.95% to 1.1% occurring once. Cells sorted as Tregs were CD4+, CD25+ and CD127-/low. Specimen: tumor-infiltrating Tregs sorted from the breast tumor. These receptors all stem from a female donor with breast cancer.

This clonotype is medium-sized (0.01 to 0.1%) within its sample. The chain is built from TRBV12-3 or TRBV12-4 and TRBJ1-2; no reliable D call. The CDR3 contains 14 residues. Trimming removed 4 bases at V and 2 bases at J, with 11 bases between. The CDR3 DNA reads TGTGCCAGCAGTTCCTCGACAAGAAACTATGGCTACACCTTC. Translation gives CASSSSTRNYGYTF.

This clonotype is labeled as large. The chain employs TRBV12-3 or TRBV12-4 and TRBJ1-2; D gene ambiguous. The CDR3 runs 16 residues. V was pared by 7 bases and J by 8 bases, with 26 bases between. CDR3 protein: CASTQTSRLTFNGYTF. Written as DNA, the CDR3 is TGTGCCAGCACCCAAACCTCGCGGCTTACATTCAACGGCTACACCTTC.

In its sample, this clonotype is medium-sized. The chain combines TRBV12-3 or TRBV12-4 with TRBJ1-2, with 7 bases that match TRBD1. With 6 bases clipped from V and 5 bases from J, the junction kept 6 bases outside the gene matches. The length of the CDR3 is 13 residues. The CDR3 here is CASSLQGQYGYTF. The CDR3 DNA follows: TGTGCCAGCAGCTTACAGGGGCAATATGGCTACACCTTC.

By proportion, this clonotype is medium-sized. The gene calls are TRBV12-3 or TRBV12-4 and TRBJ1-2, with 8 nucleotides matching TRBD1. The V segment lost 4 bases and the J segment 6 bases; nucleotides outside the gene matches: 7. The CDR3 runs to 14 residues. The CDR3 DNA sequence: TGTGCCAGCAGTTCGCCCGGGACAGGTCATGGCTACACCTTC. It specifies CASSSPGTGHGYTF.

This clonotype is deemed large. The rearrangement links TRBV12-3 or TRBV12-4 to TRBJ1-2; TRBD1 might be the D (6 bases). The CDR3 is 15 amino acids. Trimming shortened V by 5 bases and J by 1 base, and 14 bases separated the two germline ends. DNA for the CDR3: TGTGCCAGCAGTCACCGACAGGAGAATAACTATGGCTACACCTTC. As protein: CASSHRQENNYGYTF.

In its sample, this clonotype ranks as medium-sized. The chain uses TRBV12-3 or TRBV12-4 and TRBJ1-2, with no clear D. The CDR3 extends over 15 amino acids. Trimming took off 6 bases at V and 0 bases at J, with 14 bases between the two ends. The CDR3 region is CASRREINSNYGYTF. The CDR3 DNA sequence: TGTGCCAGCAGAAGGGAGATCAATTCTAACTATGGCTACACCTTC.

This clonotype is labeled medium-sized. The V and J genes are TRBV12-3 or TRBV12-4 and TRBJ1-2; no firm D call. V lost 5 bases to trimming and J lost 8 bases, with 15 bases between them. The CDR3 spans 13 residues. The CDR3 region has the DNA TGTGCCAGCAGTCCCGACCGCTTTAAGGGCTACACCTTC. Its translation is CASSPDRFKGYTF.

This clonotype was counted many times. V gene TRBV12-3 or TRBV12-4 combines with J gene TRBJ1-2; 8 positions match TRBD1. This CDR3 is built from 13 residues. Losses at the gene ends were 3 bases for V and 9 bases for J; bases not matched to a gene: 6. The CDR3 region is CASSFGQGASYTF. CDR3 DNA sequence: TGTGCCAGCAGTTTCGGACAGGGTGCAAGCTACACCTTC.

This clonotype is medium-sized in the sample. The CDR3 DNA reads as TGTGCCAGCAGCCGGGTAGGAGGCTACACCTTC. Its translation: CASSRVGGYTF. The chain links TRBV12-3 or TRBV12-4 to TRBJ1-2; D is undetermined. The CDR3 spans 11 residues. The V gene lost 6 bases and the J gene lost 8 bases, with 10 bases spanning the gap.

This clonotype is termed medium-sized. Here the CDR3 reads CASSRTGLRGYTF. The CDR3 DNA sequence: TGTGCCAGCAGTCGCACAGGGCTGCGTGGCTACACCTTC. J is TRBJ1-2 and V is TRBV12-3 or TRBV12-4; D may be TRBD1 (6 bases). The CDR3 loop spans 13 amino acids. Trimming removed 5 bases from V and 7 bases from J, with 14 bases in between.

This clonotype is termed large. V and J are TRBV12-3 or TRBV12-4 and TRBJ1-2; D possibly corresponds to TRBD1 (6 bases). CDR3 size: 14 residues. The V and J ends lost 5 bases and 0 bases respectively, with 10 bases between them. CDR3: CASSRTASNYGYTF. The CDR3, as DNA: TGTGCCAGCAGTCGGACAGCTTCTAACTATGGCTACACCTTC.

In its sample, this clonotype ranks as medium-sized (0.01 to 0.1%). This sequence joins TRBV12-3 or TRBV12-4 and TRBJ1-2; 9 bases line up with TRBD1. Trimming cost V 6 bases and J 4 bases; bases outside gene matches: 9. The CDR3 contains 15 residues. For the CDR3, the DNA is TGTGCCAGCAGCCTCGGGACAGGGTGGATCTATGGCTACACCTTC. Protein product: CASSLGTGWIYGYTF.

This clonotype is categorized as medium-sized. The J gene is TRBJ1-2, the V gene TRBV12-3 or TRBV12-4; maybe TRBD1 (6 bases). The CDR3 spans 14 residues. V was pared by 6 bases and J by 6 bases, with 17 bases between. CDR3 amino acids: CASSRQQGRHGYTF. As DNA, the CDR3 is TGTGCCAGCAGCCGACAACAGGGAAGGCATGGCTACACCTTC.

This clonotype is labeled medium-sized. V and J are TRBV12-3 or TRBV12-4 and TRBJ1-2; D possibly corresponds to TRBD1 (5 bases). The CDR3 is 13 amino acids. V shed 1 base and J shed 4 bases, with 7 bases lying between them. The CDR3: CASSLGQSYGYTF. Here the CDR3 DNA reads TGTGCCAGCAGTTTAGGACAGAGCTATGGCTACACCTTC.

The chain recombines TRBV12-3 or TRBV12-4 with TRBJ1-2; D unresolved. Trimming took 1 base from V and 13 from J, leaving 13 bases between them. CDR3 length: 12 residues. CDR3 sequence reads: CASSLGVGTFTF. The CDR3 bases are TGTGCCAGCAGTTTAGGAGTGGGTACGTTCACCTTC.

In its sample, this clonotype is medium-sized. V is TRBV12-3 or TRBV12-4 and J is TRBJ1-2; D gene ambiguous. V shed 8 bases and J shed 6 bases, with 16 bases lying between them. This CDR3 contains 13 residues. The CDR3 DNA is TGTGCCAGCGCCACAAGGAGCGAAAATGGCTACACCTTC. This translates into CASATRSENGYTF.

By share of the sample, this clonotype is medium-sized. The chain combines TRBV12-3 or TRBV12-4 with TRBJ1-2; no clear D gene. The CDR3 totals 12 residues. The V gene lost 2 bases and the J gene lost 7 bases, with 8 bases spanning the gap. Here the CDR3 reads CASSLTGSGYTF. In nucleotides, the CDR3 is TGTGCCAGCAGTTTAACGGGCAGTGGCTACACCTTC.

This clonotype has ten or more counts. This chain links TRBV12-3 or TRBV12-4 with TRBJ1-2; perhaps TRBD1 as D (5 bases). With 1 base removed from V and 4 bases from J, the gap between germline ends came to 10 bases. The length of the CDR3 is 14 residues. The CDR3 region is CASSLGQRSYGYTF. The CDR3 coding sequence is TGTGCCAGCAGTTTAGGACAGAGAAGCTATGGCTACACCTTC.

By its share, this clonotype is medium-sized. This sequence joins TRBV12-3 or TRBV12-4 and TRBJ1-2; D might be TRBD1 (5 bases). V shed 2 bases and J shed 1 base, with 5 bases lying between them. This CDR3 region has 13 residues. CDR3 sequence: CASSLQGNYGYTF. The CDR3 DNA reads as TGTGCCAGCAGTTTACAGGGTAACTATGGCTACACCTTC.

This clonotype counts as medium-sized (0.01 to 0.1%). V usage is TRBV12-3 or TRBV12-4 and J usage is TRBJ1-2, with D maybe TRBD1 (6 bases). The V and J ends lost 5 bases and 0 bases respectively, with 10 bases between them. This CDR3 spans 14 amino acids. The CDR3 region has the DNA TGTGCCAGCAGTACCCGGACAGCTAACTATGGCTACACCTTC. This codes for CASSTRTANYGYTF.

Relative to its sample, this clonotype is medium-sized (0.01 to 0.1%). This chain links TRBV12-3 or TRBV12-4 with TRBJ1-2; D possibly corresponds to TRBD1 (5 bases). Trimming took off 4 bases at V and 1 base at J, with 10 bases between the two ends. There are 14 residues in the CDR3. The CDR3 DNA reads TGTGCCAGCAGTTCAGGGATACTTAACTATGGCTACACCTTC. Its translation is CASSSGILNYGYTF.

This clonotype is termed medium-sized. The CDR3 reads CASSTGRTNYGYTF. Here the CDR3 DNA reads TGTGCCAGCAGCACCGGAAGAACCAACTATGGCTACACCTTC. V and J are TRBV12-3 or TRBV12-4 and TRBJ1-2; no clear D gene. Trimming cost V 6 bases and J 2 bases, with 13 bases left between them. The CDR3 covers 14 residues.

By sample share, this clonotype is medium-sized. CDR3 bases: TGTGCCAGCAGTTACGACAGAAACTATGGCTACACCTTC. Protein: CASSYDRNYGYTF. The chain is built from TRBV12-3 or TRBV12-4 and TRBJ1-2; TRBD1 might be the D (5 bases). The V end was cut by 4 bases, the J end by 2 bases, with 8 bases between. The length of the CDR3 is 13 residues.

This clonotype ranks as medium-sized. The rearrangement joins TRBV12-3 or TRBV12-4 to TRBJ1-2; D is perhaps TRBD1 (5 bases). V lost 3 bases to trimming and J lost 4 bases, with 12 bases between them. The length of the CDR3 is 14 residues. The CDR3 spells CASSLGGRAYGYTF. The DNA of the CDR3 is TGTGCCAGCAGTTTGGGTGGCAGGGCCTATGGCTACACCTTC.

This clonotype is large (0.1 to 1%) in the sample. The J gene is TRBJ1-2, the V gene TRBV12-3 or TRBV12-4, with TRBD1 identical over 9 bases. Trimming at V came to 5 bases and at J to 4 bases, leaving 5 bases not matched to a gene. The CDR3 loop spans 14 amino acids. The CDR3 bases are TGTGCCAGCAGTCCCGGGACAGGGCCCTATGGCTACACCTTC. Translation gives CASSPGTGPYGYTF.

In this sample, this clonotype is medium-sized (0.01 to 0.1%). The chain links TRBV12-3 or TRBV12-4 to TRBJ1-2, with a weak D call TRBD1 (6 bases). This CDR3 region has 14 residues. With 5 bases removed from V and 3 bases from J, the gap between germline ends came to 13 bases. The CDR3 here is CASSNTGRYYGYTF. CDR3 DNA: TGTGCCAGCAGTAACACAGGGAGATACTATGGCTACACCTTC.

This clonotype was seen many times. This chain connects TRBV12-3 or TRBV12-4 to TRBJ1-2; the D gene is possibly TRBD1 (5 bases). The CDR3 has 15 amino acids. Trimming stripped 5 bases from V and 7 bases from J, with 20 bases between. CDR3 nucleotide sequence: TGTGCCAGCAGTCCCGCAGACAGCCGGTCGCGTGGCTACACCTTC. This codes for CASSPADSRSRGYTF.

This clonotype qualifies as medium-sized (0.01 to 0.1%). The CDR3 loop is CASAELGYTF. Here the CDR3 DNA reads TGTGCCAGCGCCGAGCTTGGCTACACCTTC. This chain links TRBV12-3 or TRBV12-4 with TRBJ1-2; the D is unclear. Trimming removed 8 bases from V and 7 bases from J, with 8 bases in between. This CDR3 comprises 10 residues.

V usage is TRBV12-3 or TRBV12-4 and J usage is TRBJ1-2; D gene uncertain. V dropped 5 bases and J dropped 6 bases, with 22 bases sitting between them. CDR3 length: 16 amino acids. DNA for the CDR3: TGTGCCAGCAGTCCCATAAACCGGCGGGCTTCCAATGGCTACACCTTC. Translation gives CASSPINRRASNGYTF.